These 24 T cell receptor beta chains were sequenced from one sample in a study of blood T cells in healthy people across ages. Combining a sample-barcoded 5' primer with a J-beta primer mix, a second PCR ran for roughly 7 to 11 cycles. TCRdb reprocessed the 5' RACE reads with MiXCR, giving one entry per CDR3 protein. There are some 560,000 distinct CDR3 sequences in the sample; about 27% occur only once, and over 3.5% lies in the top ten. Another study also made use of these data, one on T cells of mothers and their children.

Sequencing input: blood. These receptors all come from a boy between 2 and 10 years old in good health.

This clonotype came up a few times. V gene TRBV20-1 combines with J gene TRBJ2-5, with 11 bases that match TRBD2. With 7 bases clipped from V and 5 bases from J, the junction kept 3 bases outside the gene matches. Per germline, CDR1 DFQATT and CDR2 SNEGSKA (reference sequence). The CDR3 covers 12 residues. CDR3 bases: TGCAGTGGGTTAGCGGGAGGGGAGACCCAGTACTTC. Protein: CSGLAGGETQYF.

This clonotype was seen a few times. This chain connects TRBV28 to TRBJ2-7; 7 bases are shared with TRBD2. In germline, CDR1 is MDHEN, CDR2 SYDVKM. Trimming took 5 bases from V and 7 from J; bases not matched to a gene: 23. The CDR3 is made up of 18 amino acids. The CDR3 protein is CASSPTFWAGVLALEQYF. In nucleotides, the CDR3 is TGTGCCAGCAGTCCCACATTTTGGGCGGGAGTTCTTGCTTTGGAGCAGTACTTC.

The CDR3 reads CASSLAGARGNEQFF. CDR3 sequence (DNA): TGTGCCAGCAGCTTAGCCGGGGCCCGCGGCAATGAGCAGTTCTTC. This chain connects TRBV7-2 to TRBJ2-1; D assignment may be TRBD1 or TRBD2 (5 bases each). The CDR3 loop spans 15 amino acids. Germline lookup yields CDR1 SGHTA and CDR2 FQGNSA. The V gene lost 0 bases and the J gene lost 6 bases, with 12 bases spanning the gap.

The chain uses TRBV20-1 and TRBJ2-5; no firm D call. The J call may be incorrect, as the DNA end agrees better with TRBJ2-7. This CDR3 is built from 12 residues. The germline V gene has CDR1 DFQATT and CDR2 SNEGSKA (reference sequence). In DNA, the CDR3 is TGCAGTGCGCGGCGACAAACCTACGAGCAGTACTTC. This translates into CSARRQTYEQYF.

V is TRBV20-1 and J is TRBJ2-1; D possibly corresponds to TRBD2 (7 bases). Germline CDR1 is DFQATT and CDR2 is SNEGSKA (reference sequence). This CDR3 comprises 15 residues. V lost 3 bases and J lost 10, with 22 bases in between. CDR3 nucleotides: TGCAGTGCTAGTGAACGGGGGGCCCGGAGGGAGGAGCAGTTCTTC. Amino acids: CSASERGARREEQFF.

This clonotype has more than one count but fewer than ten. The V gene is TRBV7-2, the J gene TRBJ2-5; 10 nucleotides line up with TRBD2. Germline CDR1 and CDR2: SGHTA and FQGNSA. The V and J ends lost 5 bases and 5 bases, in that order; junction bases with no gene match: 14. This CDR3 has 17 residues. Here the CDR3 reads CASSPAGLAGVGETQYF. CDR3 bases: TGTGCCAGCAGCCCCGCCGGCCTAGCGGGAGTAGGGGAGACCCAGTACTTC.

The DNA of the CDR3 is TGCGCCAGCAGCGCGAACGGACAGGGCCGCTCCTACAATGAGCAGTTCTTC. Protein: CASSANGQGRSYNEQFF. V gene TRBV5-1 combines with J gene TRBJ2-1; TRBD1 matches at 8 bases. This CDR3 has 17 amino acids. V gave up 4 bases and J gave up 0 bases; unmatched junction bases: 9. In germline, CDR1 is SGHRS, CDR2 YFSETQ.

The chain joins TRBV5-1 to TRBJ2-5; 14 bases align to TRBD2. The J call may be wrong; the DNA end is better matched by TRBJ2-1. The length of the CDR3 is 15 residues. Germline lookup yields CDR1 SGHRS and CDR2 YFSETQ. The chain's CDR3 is CASSLGTSGSHEQFF. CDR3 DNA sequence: TGCGCCAGCAGCCTTGGGACTAGCGGGAGCCATGAGCAGTTCTTC.

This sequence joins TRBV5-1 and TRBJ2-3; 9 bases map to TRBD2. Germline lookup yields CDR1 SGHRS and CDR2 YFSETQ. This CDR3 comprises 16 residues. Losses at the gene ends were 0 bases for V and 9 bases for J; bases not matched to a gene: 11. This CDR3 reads CASSLDASGTIQTQYF. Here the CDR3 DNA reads TGCGCCAGCAGCTTGGATGCTAGCGGGACAATTCAAACGCAGTATTTT.

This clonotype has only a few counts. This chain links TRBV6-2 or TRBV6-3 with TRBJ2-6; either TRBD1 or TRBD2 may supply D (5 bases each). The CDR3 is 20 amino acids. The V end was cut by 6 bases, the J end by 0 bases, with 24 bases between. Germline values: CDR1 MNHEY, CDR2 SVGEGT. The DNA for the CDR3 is TGTGCCAGCAGCCCCCCCTGGGGGAGCGCCCTTAGCTCTGGGGCCAACGTCCTGACTTTC. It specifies CASSPPWGSALSSGANVLTF.

CDR3 sequence reads: CASSPSGLAQRETQYF. CDR3 in DNA: TGTGCCAGCAGCCCCTCCGGACTAGCGCAAAGAGAGACCCAGTACTTC. The chain is built from TRBV7-9 and TRBJ2-5, with 9 nucleotides matching TRBD2. The CDR3 consists of 16 residues. From germline, CDR1 is SEHNR and CDR2 FQNEAQ (reference sequence). The junction had 11 bases not matched to a gene; V was cut back by 5 bases and J by 4 bases.

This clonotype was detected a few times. CDR3 sequence (DNA): TGTGCCAGCAGCCTAGGGTCAGCCTCTGGGGCCAACGTCCTGACTTTC. Its protein product is CASSLGSASGANVLTF. The chain links TRBV7-8 to TRBJ2-6; D not certain. CDR3 length: 16 residues. V dropped 5 bases and J dropped 0 bases, with 11 bases sitting between them. Germline loops: CDR1 SGHVS, CDR2 FQNEAQ.

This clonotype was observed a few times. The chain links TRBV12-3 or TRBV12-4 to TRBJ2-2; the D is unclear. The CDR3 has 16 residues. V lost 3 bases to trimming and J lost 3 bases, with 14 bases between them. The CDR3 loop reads CASSFAAPRDTGELFF. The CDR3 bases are TGTGCCAGCAGTTTCGCAGCGCCTAGGGACACCGGGGAGCTGTTTTTT.

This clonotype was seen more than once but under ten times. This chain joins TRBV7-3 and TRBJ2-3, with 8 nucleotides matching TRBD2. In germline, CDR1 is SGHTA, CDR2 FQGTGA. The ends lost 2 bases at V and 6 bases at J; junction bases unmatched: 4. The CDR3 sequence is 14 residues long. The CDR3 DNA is TGTGCCAGCAGCTTACAGGGCGGGGGGGATACGCAGTATTTT. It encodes CASSLQGGGDTQYF. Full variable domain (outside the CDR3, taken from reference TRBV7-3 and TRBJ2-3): GAGVSQTPSNKVTEKGKYVELRCDPISGHTALYWYRQSLGQGPEFLIYFQGTGAADDSGLPNDRFFAVRPEGSVSTLKIQRTERGDSAVYLCASSLQGGGDTQYFGPGTRLTVL.

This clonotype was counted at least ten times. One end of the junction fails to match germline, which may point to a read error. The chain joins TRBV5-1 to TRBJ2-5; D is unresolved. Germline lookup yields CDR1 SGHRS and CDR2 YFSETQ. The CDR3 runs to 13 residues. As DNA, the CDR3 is TGTGCCAGCAGCTTACAAGGCCAAGAGACCCAGTACTTC. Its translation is CASSLQGQETQYF.

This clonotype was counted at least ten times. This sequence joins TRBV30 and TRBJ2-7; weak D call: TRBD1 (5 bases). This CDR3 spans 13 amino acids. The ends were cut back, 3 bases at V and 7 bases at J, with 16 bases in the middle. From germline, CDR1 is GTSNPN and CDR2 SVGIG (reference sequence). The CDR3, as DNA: TGTGCCTGGAGCACAGGACCAGTCCTGGAGCAGTACTTC. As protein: CAWSTGPVLEQYF. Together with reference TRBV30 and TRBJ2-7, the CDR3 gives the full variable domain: SQTIHQWPATLVQPVGSPLSLECTVEGTSNPNLYWYRQAAGRGLQLLFYSVGIGQISSEVPQNLSASRPQDRQFILSSKKLLLSDSGFYLCAWSTGPVLEQYFGPGTRLTVT.

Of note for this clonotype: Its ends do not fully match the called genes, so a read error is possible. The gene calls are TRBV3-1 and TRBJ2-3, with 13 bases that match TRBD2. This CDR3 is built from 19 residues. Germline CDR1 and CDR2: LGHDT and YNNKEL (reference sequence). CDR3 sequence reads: CAGSHLRTSGGFGTDTQYF. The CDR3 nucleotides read TGTGCCGGCAGCCATCTTAGGACTAGCGGGGGATTTGGAACAGATACGCAGTATTTT.

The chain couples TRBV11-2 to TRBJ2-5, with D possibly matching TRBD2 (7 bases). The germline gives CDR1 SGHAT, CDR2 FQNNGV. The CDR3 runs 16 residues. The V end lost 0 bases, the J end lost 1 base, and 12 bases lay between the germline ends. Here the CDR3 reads CASSLEWGGLQETQYF. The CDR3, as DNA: TGTGCCAGCAGCTTAGAATGGGGGGGCCTCCAAGAGACCCAGTACTTC.

The CDR3 nucleotides are TGTGCCATCGGCGGGACAACCCTAACCTCCGAGCAGTACTTC. Translated, it gives CAIGGTTLTSEQYF. The chain has TRBV10-3 and TRBJ2-7; D possibly uses TRBD1 or TRBD2 (6 bases each). CDR3 length equals 14 residues. Germline CDR1 and CDR2: ENHRY and SYGVKD. V lost 8 bases, J lost 6 bases, and 20 bases lay in between.

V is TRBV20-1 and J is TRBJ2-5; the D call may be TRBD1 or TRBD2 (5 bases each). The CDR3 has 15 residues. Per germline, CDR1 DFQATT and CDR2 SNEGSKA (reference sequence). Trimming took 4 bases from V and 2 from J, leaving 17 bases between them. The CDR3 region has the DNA TGCAGTGCTATATGGGGTGGGGACCTTCAAGAGACCCAGTACTTC. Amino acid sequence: CSAIWGGDLQETQYF.

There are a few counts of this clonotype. In DNA, the CDR3 is TGCGCCAGCAGTTTGAGGAGCGGGGGTGAGCAGTTCTTC. Protein sequence: CASSLRSGGEQFF. The chain recombines TRBV10-1 with TRBJ2-1; 8 bases are a match to TRBD2. The ends lost 5 bases at V and 9 bases at J; junction bases unmatched: 6. CDR1 is WNHNN and CDR2 is SYGVQD in the germline V gene (reference sequence). The CDR3 extends over 13 amino acids.

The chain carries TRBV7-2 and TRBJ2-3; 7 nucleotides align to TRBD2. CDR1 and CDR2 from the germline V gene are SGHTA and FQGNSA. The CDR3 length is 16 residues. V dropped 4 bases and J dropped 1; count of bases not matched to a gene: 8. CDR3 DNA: TGTGCCAGCAGCTCGCCTGGGAGGGCCGGCACAGATACGCAGTATTTT. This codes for CASSSPGRAGTDTQYF.

CDR3 region: CASSLGETGGGYGYTF. The CDR3 DNA sequence: TGTGCCAGCAGCTTAGGGGAGACAGGGGGCGGCTATGGCTACACCTTC. This chain links TRBV11-2 with TRBJ1-2, with 10 bases lining up with TRBD1. The CDR3 has 16 amino acids. The V gene end was trimmed by 1 base and the J gene end by 4 bases; junction bases not matched to a gene: 6. Germline-derived CDR1 and CDR2 are SGHAT and FQNNGV.

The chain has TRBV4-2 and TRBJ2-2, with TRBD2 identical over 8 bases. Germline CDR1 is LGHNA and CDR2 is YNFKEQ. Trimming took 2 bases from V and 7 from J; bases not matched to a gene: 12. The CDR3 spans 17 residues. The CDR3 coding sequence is TGTGCCAGCAGCCAAAACCCCACGGGGGGGCCCCTCGGGGAGCTGTTTTTT. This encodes CASSQNPTGGPLGELFF.